Below are 5 T cell receptor beta chains sequenced from a single sample in a study of control samples from healthy donors and cancer patients. Sequenced by immunoSEQ multiplex PCR; TCRdb stores in-frame clones only, minus some. The sample lists tens of thousands of clones; 75% to 90% were seen once. Sequencing was performed on PBMCs. The receptors here all came from a woman between 45 and 65 years old with lung cancer.

This chain links TRBV5-1 with TRBJ1-4; 7 bases are a match to TRBD1. The J segment lost 1 base and the V segment lost 3 bases, leaving 0 bases of the junction unmatched. The CDR3 extends over 14 amino acids. Germline V gene sequence: CDR1 SGHRS, CDR2 YFSETQ. CDR3 in DNA: TGCGCCAGCAGCTGGACAGGAACTAATGAAAAACTGTTTTTT. This gives the protein CASSWTGTNEKLFF.

The chain couples TRBV2 to TRBJ1-6, with D perhaps TRBD1 (6 bases). V gave up 7 bases and J gave up 5 bases, with 6 bases separating them. The germline CDR1 and CDR2 sequences are SNHLY and FYNNEI. The CDR3 length is 12 residues. CDR3 in amino acids: CASKGDNSPLHF. CDR3 nucleotide sequence: TGTGCCAGCAAGGGGGATAATTCACCCCTCCACTTT.

The rearrangement joins TRBV24-1 to TRBJ1-5, with 7 bases lining up with TRBD1. V lost 6 bases to trimming and J lost 5 bases; unmatched junction nucleotides: 9. The germline gives CDR1 KGHDR, CDR2 SFDVKD. The CDR3 contains 15 residues. Written as DNA, the CDR3 is TGTGCCACCAGTCCTCGGACAGGAGGGGATCAGCCCCAGCATTTT. Its protein is CATSPRTGGDQPQHF.

The J gene is TRBJ2-2, the V gene TRBV5-1; the D call may be TRBD1 or TRBD2 (6 bases each). CDR1 is SGHRS and CDR2 is YFSETQ in the germline V gene. The ends were cut back, 0 bases at V and 4 bases at J, with 16 bases in the middle. The CDR3 spans 17 residues. The CDR3 coding sequence is TGCGCCAGCAGCTTGGACAGGGAGGATCCGACCACCGGGGAGCTGTTTTTT. Translation: CASSLDREDPTTGELFF.

The rearrangement links TRBV24-1 to TRBJ1-1; no clear D gene. The CDR3 runs 13 residues. V lost 1 base and J lost 7, with 9 bases in between. Germline-derived CDR1 and CDR2 are KGHDR and SFDVKD. CDR3 sequence (DNA): TGTGCCACCAGTGATTTAGTAGCAGGTGAAGCTTTCTTT. The encoded protein is CATSDLVAGEAFF.